This T cell receptor (beta chain) was obtained from a study of T cell responses to AZD1222 COVID-19 vaccine. Overall study results and limits: Among those given AZD1222, only 5 to 7 were seropositive at baseline. Spike as a whole was targeted by vaccine-associated CD4 TCRs, dominant at 160-218 and 743-854. Clonal diversity may have been underestimated in mostly white British donors.

Only in-frame clones appear in the TCRdb table, and some are missing; sequencing was by immunoSEQ multiplex PCR. The sample yields 130,000 to 150,000 clones, approximately 94% seen once. The CDR3 contains 15 residues. V gave up 6 bases and J gave up 5 bases; unmatched junction bases: 8. CDR1 is LNHDA and CDR2 is SQIVND in the germline V gene (reference sequence). With respect to this clone: Its specificity is unknown.

The receptor was derived from an adult in good health. The rearrangement uses TRBV19 and TRBJ1-5; 9 bases line up with TRBD1. This specimen was peripheral blood, taken on day 0 of AZD1222 vaccination. The CDR3: CASSLRDRVDQPQHF. As DNA, the CDR3 is TGTGCCAGTAGCCTACGGGACAGGGTCGATCAGCCCCAGCATTTT. Full variable domain (rest looked up from reference TRBV19 and TRBJ1-5): DGGITQSPKYLFRKEGQNVTLSCEQNLNHDAMYWYRQDPGQGLRLIYYSQIVNDFQKGDIAEGYSVSREKKESFPLTVTSAQKNPTAFYLCASSLRDRVDQPQHFGDGTRLSIL.